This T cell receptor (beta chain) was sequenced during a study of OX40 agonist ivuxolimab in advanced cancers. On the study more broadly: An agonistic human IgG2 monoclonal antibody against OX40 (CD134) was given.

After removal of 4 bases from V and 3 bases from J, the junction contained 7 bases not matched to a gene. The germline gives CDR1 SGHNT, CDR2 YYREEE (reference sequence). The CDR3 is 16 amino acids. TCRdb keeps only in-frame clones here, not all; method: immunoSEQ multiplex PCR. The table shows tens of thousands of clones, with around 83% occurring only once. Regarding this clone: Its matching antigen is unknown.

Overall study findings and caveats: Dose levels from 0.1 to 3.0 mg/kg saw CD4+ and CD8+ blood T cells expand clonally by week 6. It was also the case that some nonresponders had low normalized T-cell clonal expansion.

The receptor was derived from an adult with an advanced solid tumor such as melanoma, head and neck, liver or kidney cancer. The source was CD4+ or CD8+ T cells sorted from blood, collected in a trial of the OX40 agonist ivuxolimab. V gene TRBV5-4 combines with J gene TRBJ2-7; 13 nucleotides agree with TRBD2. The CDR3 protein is CASSLQTSGRFYEQYF. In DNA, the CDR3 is TGTGCCAGCAGCCTTCAGACTAGCGGGAGGTTCTACGAGCAGTACTTC.